These 26 T cell receptor beta chains share one sample of origin, sequenced in a study of CD8 T cells in Susac syndrome (dated by TCRdb to 2018 to 2020). Libraries were built with the immunoSEQ multiplex PCR assay. RNA was extracted using the RNeasy kit, and roughly 0.5 to 1 ug of the RNA was reverse transcribed with random hexamers. TCRdb cleaned the public reads at Q25 with fastp, built clones with MiXCR and kept in-frame beta chains. Each CDR3 protein gets just one entry, which takes the most common genes and DNA from the rows behind it. The sample table shows some 260,000 distinct CDR3 sequences, and approximately 84% are seen once. The ten largest clones take up over 0.1% of the sample. Sequenced: CD8+ T cells from PBMCs. The receptors derive from a human donor with multiple sclerosis.

The chain is built from TRBV7-9 and TRBJ2-3; D is uncertain. This CDR3 is 13 amino acids long. Per germline, CDR1 SEHNR and CDR2 FQNEAQ (reference sequence). The germline V and J ends were trimmed by 1 base and 5 bases, with 7 bases remaining between them. The CDR3 spells CASSLGIEDTQYF. The CDR3 DNA is TGTGCCAGCAGCTTAGGAATCGAAGATACGCAGTATTTT.

The V and J genes are TRBV12-3 or TRBV12-4 and TRBJ2-2; 9 positions match TRBD2. The V and J ends lost 5 bases and 3 bases, in that order; junction bases with no gene match: 4. This CDR3 region has 15 residues. Here the CDR3 DNA reads TGTGCCAGCAGTCCGGGGACTAGCCACACCGGGGAGCTGTTTTTT. Translation gives CASSPGTSHTGELFF.

This rearrangement joins TRBV5-4 to TRBJ1-2, with no clear D. The CDR3 extends over 15 amino acids. CDR1 is SGHNT and CDR2 is YYREEE in the germline V gene (reference sequence). V was trimmed by 1 base and J by 0 bases, leaving 10 bases between them. DNA for the CDR3: TGTGCCAGCAGCTTGCTGGCCGGAGCTAACTATGGCTACACCTTC. Protein product: CASSLLAGANYGYTF.

Here the CDR3 reads CASSLGLAGEAGELFF. The CDR3 nucleotides are TGTGCCAGCAGTCTTGGACTAGCGGGAGAGGCCGGGGAGCTGTTTTTT. The chain couples TRBV12-3 or TRBV12-4 to TRBJ2-2, with 13 nucleotides matching TRBD2. V lost 5 bases and J lost 6; bases outside the gene matches: 6. The CDR3 runs to 16 residues.

The rearrangement links TRBV2 to TRBJ2-1; maybe TRBD1 (5 bases). Trimming pared 8 bases from V and 4 bases from J, leaving 9 bases between. CDR1 SNHLY and CDR2 FYNNEI come from the germline V gene. The CDR3 contains 12 residues. The CDR3 is CASPGQYNEQFF. CDR3 DNA sequence: TGTGCCAGCCCTGGACAATACAATGAGCAGTTCTTC. The full variable domain, completed using reference TRBV2 and TRBJ2-1, is EPEVTQTPSHQVTQMGQEVILRCVPISNHLYFYWYRQILGQKVEFLVSFYNNEISEKSEIFDDQFSVERPDGSNFTLKIRSTKLEDSAMYFCASPGQYNEQFFGPGTRLTVL.

The chain combines TRBV27 with TRBJ2-1, with 8 bases identical to TRBD1. Germline trimming cut 5 bases from V and 4 bases from J; bases unmatched to any gene: 7. Per the germline V gene, CDR1 is MNHEY and CDR2 is SMNVEV (reference sequence). This CDR3 comprises 15 residues. The DNA of the CDR3 is TGTGCCAGCAGTCAGGGGGCAGGCCGATACAATGAGCAGTTCTTC. It is translated as CASSQGAGRYNEQFF.

J is TRBJ2-7 and V is TRBV4-1; the match to TRBD1 covers 7 bases. The junction had 6 bases not matched to a gene; V was cut back by 0 bases and J by 4 bases. CDR1 is MGHRA and CDR2 is YSYEKL in the germline V gene. The CDR3 runs to 15 residues. The CDR3 nucleotides read TGCGCCAGCAGCCAAGAACAGGGGAGCCTTTACGAGCAGTACTTC. Amino acid sequence: CASSQEQGSLYEQYF.

The chain has TRBV9 and TRBJ2-7; 13 bases map to TRBD2. The CDR3 loop spans 15 amino acids. V was clipped by 0 bases and J by 5 bases; unmatched bases: 2. Germline V CDR1 and CDR2: SGDLS, YYNGEE. The CDR3 nucleotides read TGTGCCAGCAGCGTAGGCGGGACTAGCGGGGACGAGCAGTACTTC. The encoded protein is CASSVGGTSGDEQYF.

The chain recombines TRBV20-1 with TRBJ2-7; D unresolved. V dropped 3 bases and J dropped 6 bases, with 15 bases sitting between them. CDR1 and CDR2 from the germline V gene are DFQATT and SNEGSKA (reference sequence). This CDR3 spans 13 amino acids. CDR3 protein: CSARARRAGEQYF. The CDR3 DNA sequence: TGCAGTGCTAGGGCGAGAAGGGCCGGCGAGCAGTACTTC.

The CDR3 spells CASSLFPGTDTQYF. DNA for the CDR3: TGTGCCAGCAGTTTATTTCCGGGAACAGATACGCAGTATTTT. The genes are TRBV27 and TRBJ2-3; D possibly corresponds to TRBD2 (5 bases). The CDR3 is made up of 14 amino acids. Germline V lookup: CDR1 MNHEY, CDR2 SMNVEV (reference sequence). Trimming took 1 base from V and 3 from J, leaving 8 bases between them.

The chain couples TRBV7-8 to TRBJ2-1; 12 bases fit TRBD2. This CDR3 comprises 18 residues. V trimming: 0 bases; J trimming: 2 bases; junction bases outside the gene matches: 5. Germline assignment: CDR1 SGHVS and CDR2 FQNEAQ. The CDR3 nucleotides read TGTGCCAGCAGCTTAGCGCTAGCGGGAGGGCAGACCTACAATGAGCAGTTCTTC. This gives the protein CASSLALAGGQTYNEQFF.

This chain links TRBV27 with TRBJ2-7, with 8 nucleotides matching TRBD2. Germline V gene data show CDR1 as MNHEY and CDR2 as SMNVEV (reference sequence). Germline trimming cut 3 bases from V and 4 bases from J; bases unmatched to any gene: 8. The length of the CDR3 is 15 residues. The CDR3 DNA sequence: TGTGCCAGCAGTTTGACTAGCGTAATGCTGTACGAGCAGTACTTC. Its translation: CASSLTSVMLYEQYF.

This clonotype is a singleton in its sample. The chain combines TRBV7-8 with TRBJ2-1; 11 positions agree with TRBD2. The J segment lost 6 bases and the V segment lost 6 bases, leaving 10 bases of the junction unmatched. The CDR3 length is 16 residues. The germline CDR1 and CDR2 sequences are SGHVS and FQNEAQ. The CDR3 region is CASSLKPGLAANEQFF. The CDR3 bases are TGTGCCAGCAGTTTAAAACCGGGACTAGCGGCCAATGAGCAGTTCTTC.

This chain uses TRBV4-1 with TRBJ1-4; 7 bases map to TRBD1. CDR1 is MGHRA, CDR2 YSYEKL, per germline. The trim removed 0 bases at V and 0 bases at J, leaving 4 bases unmatched. The CDR3 has 17 residues. CDR3 region: CASSQDPGTATNEKLFF. The CDR3 DNA follows: TGCGCCAGCAGCCAAGATCCAGGGACAGCAACTAATGAAAAACTGTTTTTT.

This clonotype was seen just once. The chain has TRBV27 and TRBJ2-1; unclear D gene. The germline V gene encodes CDR1 MNHEY and CDR2 SMNVEV (reference sequence). The CDR3 is 14 residues long. Deletions cut 2 bases from V and 4 bases from J, with 9 bases between. The chain's CDR3 is CASSLQRAYNEQFF. CDR3 sequence (DNA): TGTGCCAGCAGTTTACAGCGTGCATACAATGAGCAGTTCTTC.

The chain joins TRBV19 to TRBJ2-1; TRBD1 is a possible D gene (5 bases). The CDR3 sequence is 13 residues long. Trimming cost V 9 bases and J 1 base, with 10 bases left between them. Germline lookup yields CDR1 LNHDA and CDR2 SQIVND (reference sequence). CDR3 bases: TGTGCCAGCATGACAGATTCCTACAATGAGCAGTTCTTC. Amino acids: CASMTDSYNEQFF. The full variable domain, with the rest looked up from reference TRBV19 and TRBJ2-1, is DGGITQSPKYLFRKEGQNVTLSCEQNLNHDAMYWYRQDPGQGLRLIYYSQIVNDFQKGDIAEGYSVSREKKESFPLTVTSAQKNPTAFYLCASMTDSYNEQFFGPGTRLTVL.

The J gene is TRBJ1-2, the V gene TRBV20-1; 9 positions match TRBD1. The CDR3 consists of 14 residues. Germline V gene data show CDR1 as DFQATT and CDR2 as SNEGSKA (reference sequence). The V and J ends lost 5 bases and 1 base, in that order; junction bases with no gene match: 5. CDR3 residues: CSAPRTGVNYGYTF. The CDR3 region has the DNA TGCAGTGCTCCCCGGACAGGGGTTAACTATGGCTACACCTTC.

The chain is built from TRBV27 and TRBJ1-2; the D is unclear. CDR3 length: 15 residues. V lost 1 base, J lost 4 bases, and 13 bases lay in between. In germline, CDR1 is MNHEY, CDR2 SMNVEV (reference sequence). CDR3 bases: TGTGCCAGCAGTTTATTTGGGAGTTCCCCCTATGGCTACACCTTC. It specifies CASSLFGSSPYGYTF.

The rearrangement uses TRBV24-1 and TRBJ2-5; 8 bases align to TRBD2. Trimming took 7 bases from V and 3 from J; bases not matched to a gene: 9. The CDR3 length is 15 residues. From germline, CDR1 is KGHDR and CDR2 SFDVKD. CDR3 residues: CATSKSGSYKETQYF. CDR3 DNA: TGTGCCACCAGCAAAAGCGGGAGCTACAAAGAGACCCAGTACTTC.

The chain combines TRBV7-9 with TRBJ1-2; D gene unclear. Germline CDR1 and CDR2: SEHNR and FQNEAQ (reference sequence). The CDR3 length is 16 residues. The V and J ends lost 1 base and 4 bases respectively, with 16 bases between them. This CDR3 reads CASSLEDSGHRYGYTF. CDR3 sequence (DNA): TGTGCCAGCAGCTTAGAGGACTCCGGGCATCGCTATGGCTACACCTTC.

The rearrangement links TRBV28 to TRBJ1-1; weak D call: TRBD1 (6 bases). Germline V lookup: CDR1 MDHEN, CDR2 SYDVKM. The CDR3 runs 18 residues. Trimming removed 6 bases from V and 0 bases from J, with 23 bases in between. The chain's CDR3 is CASSPTPGAEVLNTEAFF. As DNA, the CDR3 is TGTGCCAGCAGCCCTACTCCAGGGGCCGAGGTTTTGAACACTGAAGCTTTCTTT. The full variable domain, in which reference TRBV28 and TRBJ1-1 provide the parts outside the CDR3, is DVKVTQSSRYLVKRTGEKVFLECVQDMDHENMFWYRQDPGLGLRLIYFSYDVKMKEKGDIPEGYSVSREKKERFSLILESASTNQTSMYLCASSPTPGAEVLNTEAFFGQGTRLTVV.

The rearrangement uses TRBV20-1 and TRBJ2-1, with 8 bases fitting TRBD2. V lost 0 bases and J lost 1; bases outside the gene matches: 8. Germline CDR1 DFQATT, CDR2 SNEGSKA (reference sequence). CDR3 size: 17 residues. The CDR3 coding sequence is TGCAGTGCTAGAGACTCCGAGCGGGAGCGATCCTACAATGAGCAGTTCTTC. Protein sequence: CSARDSERERSYNEQFF.

This chain uses TRBV12-3 or TRBV12-4 with TRBJ2-1; 11 bases map to TRBD2. The CDR3 sequence is 18 residues long. After removal of 6 bases from V and 8 bases from J, the junction contained 18 bases not matched to a gene. Here the CDR3 DNA reads TGTGCCAGCAGCAATAGTTTCCCTACTAGCGGGAGAAAAGATGAGCAGTTCTTC. Its translation is CASSNSFPTSGRKDEQFF.

This chain connects TRBV30 to TRBJ2-5; 7 positions agree with TRBD2. V lost 3 bases, J lost 4 bases, and 20 bases stayed unmatched. The germline V gene encodes CDR1 GTSNPN and CDR2 SVGIG (reference sequence). The CDR3 extends over 18 amino acids. CDR3 in DNA: TGTGCCTGGAGACGATCGGGACTATTTTCTCCTACCAGAGAGACCCAGTACTTC. Translation: CAWRRSGLFSPTRETQYF.

The chain employs TRBV9 and TRBJ2-3; weak D call: TRBD2 (6 bases). This CDR3 has 15 residues. Between the trimmed V and J ends, which lost 0 bases and 2 bases, there was a span of 10 bases. Germline lookup yields CDR1 SGDLS and CDR2 YYNGEE. CDR3 amino acids: CASSVVGRSTDTQYF. The DNA of the CDR3 is TGTGCCAGCAGCGTAGTAGGGAGGTCCACAGATACGCAGTATTTT.

The gene calls are TRBV19 and TRBJ2-7, with 11 bases fitting TRBD2. The CDR3 loop spans 16 amino acids. Germline CDR1 LNHDA, CDR2 SQIVND (reference sequence). The V segment lost 5 bases and the J segment 5 bases; nucleotides outside the gene matches: 11. CDR3 region: CASSRLITSGSHEQYF. The CDR3, as DNA: TGTGCCAGTAGTCGGCTGATAACTAGCGGGAGTCACGAGCAGTACTTC.